What follows are 16 T cell receptor beta chains derived from one specimen sequenced in a study of cytomegalovirus exposure and HLA in healthy donors (TCRdb year 2017). Preparation of the library involved the immunoSEQ multiplex PCR assay. A mixture of 60 forward primers for TCR Vbeta segments and 13 reverse primers for TCR Jbeta segments was used in the multiplex PCR. What TCRdb holds here is the immuneACCESS table cut down to in-frame rearrangements. Part of the clones is not present; checked against another copy, under half of the missing clones reflect an unresolved V gene, and the others are unexplained. The sample table shows about 150,000 clones, and 60% to 80% are seen once. Over 0.6% of the sample is held by the ten biggest clonotypes. The sample taken for sequencing was PBMCs. The receptors stem from a male donor in good health and CMV-seronegative.

This chain joins TRBV19 and TRBJ2-1; D uncertain. Germline V gene lookup returns CDR1 LNHDA and CDR2 SQIVND (reference sequence). V was pared by 1 base and J by 7 bases, with 5 bases between. This CDR3 has 12 residues. The CDR3 DNA reads TGTGCCAGTAGTATAGTCAGTAATGAGCAGTTCTTC. Its protein product is CASSIVSNEQFF.

The genes are TRBV30 and TRBJ2-6; TRBD1 matches 7 bases. The germline gives CDR1 GTSNPN, CDR2 SVGIG (reference sequence). Trimming took 0 bases from V and 2 from J; bases not matched to a gene: 1. This CDR3 is built from 15 residues. The DNA of the CDR3 is TGTGCCTGGAGTGTAGGGGGCACTGGGGCCAACGTCCTGACTTTC. Translation: CAWSVGGTGANVLTF.

The chain combines TRBV29-1 with TRBJ1-1; a possible D gene is TRBD1 (5 bases). The V gene's germline CDR1 is SQVTM and CDR2 ANQGSEA. CDR3 size: 12 residues. Trimming took 6 bases from V and 1 from J, leaving 9 bases between them. CDR3 amino acids: CSVSTGNTEAFF. CDR3 nucleotide sequence: TGCAGCGTGAGTACAGGGAACACTGAAGCTTTCTTT.

The chain recombines TRBV9 with TRBJ2-5; a possible D gene is TRBD1 (6 bases). Germline V gene sequence: CDR1 SGDLS, CDR2 YYNGEE. With 0 bases removed from V and 2 bases from J, the gap between germline ends came to 14 bases. The CDR3 extends over 16 amino acids. Here the CDR3 DNA reads TGTGCCAGCAGCGTAGGGCAGGGGTCGGTACAAGAGACCCAGTACTTC. Residues: CASSVGQGSVQETQYF.

V and J are TRBV19 and TRBJ2-1; 9 bases align to TRBD2. Looked up from germline, CDR1 is LNHDA and CDR2 is SQIVND (reference sequence). The CDR3 sequence is 17 residues long. V gave up 3 bases and J gave up 2 bases; unmatched junction bases: 8. CDR3 nucleotide sequence: TGTGCCAGTAGTATGTTCGGCGGGGGGGCCCCCTACAATGAGCAGTTCTTC. It translates to CASSMFGGGAPYNEQFF.

The chain recombines TRBV29-1 with TRBJ2-6; D is undetermined. This CDR3 region has 15 residues. CDR1 and CDR2 from the germline V gene are SQVTM and ANQGSEA. Trimming removed 7 bases at V and 0 bases at J, with 13 bases between. CDR3 region: CSAPMTDSGANVLTF. The DNA for the CDR3 is TGCAGCGCCCCAATGACTGACTCTGGGGCCAACGTCCTGACTTTC.

This chain links TRBV14 with TRBJ1-5, with D possibly TRBD1 on 6 matching bases. In germline, CDR1 is SGHDN, CDR2 FVKESK. This CDR3 is built from 14 residues. V shed 4 bases and J shed 7 bases, with 14 bases lying between them. CDR3 sequence: CASSPDRPDQPQHF. The CDR3 bases are TGTGCCAGCAGCCCTGACAGGCCGGACCAGCCCCAGCATTTT.

For the CDR3, the DNA is TGCAGCGCTCGAGGAGGGGAGGTCTCCTACAATGAGCAGTTCTTC. It encodes CSARGGEVSYNEQFF. The chain couples TRBV29-1 to TRBJ2-1; a weak D match, TRBD2 (6 bases). CDR3 length: 15 amino acids. V lost 7 bases, J lost 0 bases, and 16 bases lay in between. Germline V gene data show CDR1 as SQVTM and CDR2 as ANQGSEA.

The chain uses TRBV9 and TRBJ1-6; TRBD1 matches 8 bases. The V and J ends lost 3 bases and 7 bases, in that order; junction bases with no gene match: 6. Looked up from germline, CDR1 is SGDLS and CDR2 is YYNGEE. This CDR3 region has 15 residues. CDR3 coding DNA: TGTGCCAGCAGCGACGACAGGGGAATGAATTCACCCCTCCACTTT. Translating it yields CASSDDRGMNSPLHF.

The CDR3 DNA sequence: TGCGCCAGCAGCCAAGGGGTTCAAGCGGGGAGAAACAATGAGCAGTTCTTC. Translation: CASSQGVQAGRNNEQFF. V and J are TRBV4-1 and TRBJ2-1; 7 nucleotides agree with TRBD2. Germline V gene data show CDR1 as MGHRA and CDR2 as YSYEKL. V trimming: 1 base; J trimming: 5 bases; junction bases outside the gene matches: 11. The CDR3 runs to 17 residues.

V gene TRBV11-1 combines with J gene TRBJ1-2; possibly TRBD1 for D (5 bases). The germline V gene has CDR1 SGHAT and CDR2 FQDESV (reference sequence). The CDR3 length is 17 residues. V lost 4 bases and J 6 bases, leaving 24 bases between the germline ends. The CDR3 DNA sequence: TGTGCCAGCAGCTCCAACCTTTACGGACACCCGGTACATGGCTACACCTTC. The encoded protein is CASSSNLYGHPVHGYTF.

The genes are TRBV10-3 and TRBJ1-2; TRBD1 matches 10 bases. The CDR3 is made up of 14 amino acids. With V trimmed by 4 bases and J by 4 bases, 3 bases remained unmatched. Germline V CDR1 and CDR2: ENHRY, SYGVKD. The CDR3 nucleotides read TGTGCCATCAGTGGGGGACAGGGGACCTATGGCTACACCTTC. This sequence encodes CAISGGQGTYGYTF.

The CDR3 spells CASSAGTGGFRSNQPQHF. The CDR3 DNA is TGTGCCAGCAGTGCCGGGACAGGGGGCTTTCGGAGCAATCAGCCCCAGCATTTT. The rearrangement uses TRBV28 and TRBJ1-5; 12 bases line up with TRBD1. CDR1 is MDHEN and CDR2 is SYDVKM in the germline V gene. The J segment lost 1 base and the V segment lost 5 bases, leaving 9 bases of the junction unmatched. The CDR3 spans 18 residues.

The rearrangement uses TRBV6-1 and TRBJ2-1, with TRBD2 as a possible D gene (6 bases). Trimming pared 7 bases from V and 10 bases from J, leaving 20 bases between. Germline loops: CDR1 MNHNS, CDR2 SASEGT. The CDR3 length is 14 residues. CDR3 bases: TGTGCCAGCATAACGGGGGATAGCCCGTCCGAGCAGTTCTTC. It specifies CASITGDSPSEQFF.

The rearrangement uses TRBV7-9 and TRBJ2-5; 11 bases align to TRBD1. The V and J ends lost 5 bases and 4 bases, in that order; junction bases with no gene match: 3. CDR1 SEHNR and CDR2 FQNEAQ come from the germline V gene (reference sequence). CDR3 length: 14 amino acids. The CDR3 loop reads CASSLGQGAETQYF. The DNA of the CDR3 is TGTGCCAGCAGCCTAGGACAGGGGGCAGAGACCCAGTACTTC.

The genes are TRBV7-8 and TRBJ1-2, with D possibly matching TRBD1 (5 bases). Germline V gene sequence: CDR1 SGHVS, CDR2 FQNEAQ. The CDR3 runs to 13 residues. With 1 base removed from V and 7 bases from J, the gap between germline ends came to 10 bases. As DNA, the CDR3 is TGTGCCAGCAGCTTAGGGGCAGGGTTTGGCTACACCTTC. Amino acid sequence: CASSLGAGFGYTF.